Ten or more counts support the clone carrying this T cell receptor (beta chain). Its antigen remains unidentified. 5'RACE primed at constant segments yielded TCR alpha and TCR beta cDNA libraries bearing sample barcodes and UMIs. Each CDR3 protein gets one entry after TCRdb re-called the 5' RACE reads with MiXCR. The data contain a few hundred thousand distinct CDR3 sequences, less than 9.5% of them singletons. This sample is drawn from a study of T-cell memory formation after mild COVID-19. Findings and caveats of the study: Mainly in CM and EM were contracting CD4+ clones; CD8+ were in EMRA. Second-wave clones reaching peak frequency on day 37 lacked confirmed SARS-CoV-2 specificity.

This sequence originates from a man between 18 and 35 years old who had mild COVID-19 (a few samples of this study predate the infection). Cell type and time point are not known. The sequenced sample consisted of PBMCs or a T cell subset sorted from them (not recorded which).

CDR3 residues: CASRTTEAGSFGTDTQYF. The DNA for the CDR3 is TGTGCCAGCAGAACGACTGAAGCGGGGTCCTTCGGCACAGATACGCAGTATTTT. V gene TRBV6-6 combines with J gene TRBJ2-3; 7 bases line up with TRBD2. Germline V gene sequence: CDR1 MNHNY, CDR2 SVGAGI (reference sequence). The CDR3 contains 18 residues. Trimming took 6 bases from V and 1 from J; bases not matched to a gene: 16.